One TCR beta chain is described in this entry. Its antigen is not identified. Time point in this sample: patch test 2, 6 weeks after DPC sensitization. Treatment in this sample: therapeutic diphenylcyclopropenone sensitization with weekly scalp DPC. The study extracted total RNA from unfractionated whole blood. Ahead of applying each patch test, blood was sampled. These data originate in a study of human T cells and chemical hapten exposure. Study-wide background: Throughout the approximately 25-week study, diphenylcyclopropenone was applied weekly to the patients' scalps. Overall study results and limits: Since the donors had alopecia, their immune response may not be the same as that of healthy people.

V dropped 4 bases and J dropped 6; count of bases not matched to a gene: 6. This CDR3 comprises 15 residues. Per germline, CDR1 LGHNA and CDR2 YNFKEQ. TCRdb itself ran the RACE reads through MiXCR, one entry per CDR3 protein. Of around 42,000 distinct CDR3 sequences listed, approximately 9.5% are singletons. Sequences were derived from whole blood, sampled in connection with sensitization to the hapten diphenylcyclopropenone (DPC). The receptor comes from a woman aged 25 to 39 with alopecia areata. Some clones in this sample may be carry-over from other donors' samples. The V and J genes are TRBV4-2 and TRBJ2-3; TRBD2 aligns across 11 bases. CDR3 protein: CASSPLAGGADTQYF. The CDR3, as DNA: TGTGCCAGCAGCCCTCTAGCGGGGGGAGCCGATACGCAGTATTTT.